This is a list of T cell receptor beta chains from one sample in a study of blood T cell repertoires in COVID-19. The method was immunoSEQ multiplex PCR; TCRdb's version includes in-frame clones alone and lacks a portion of them. The data show 200,000 to 250,000 clones, just under 85% seen once. Input material: PBMCs or T cells enriched from blood (not recorded which). The receptor set was obtained from a woman between 40 and 50 years old with acute COVID-19. CDR3s include the opening cysteine and the closing phenylalanine or tryptophan. Each record gives: J gene, V gene, clone size, D gene, CDR3 DNA, CDR3 protein. A D gene is named only where the DNA matches it firmly. Rows may omit the clone size; those that give it use once, few, many or a size class.

TRBJ1-5 TRBV28 - TRBD1 TGTGCCAGCAGGGCAGGGGGGCCTTATAGCAATCAGCCCCAGCATTTT CASRAGGPYSNQPQHF
TRBJ2-1 TRBV28 - TRBD2 TGTGCCAGCAGCCCCTACGGAGCGGGAGAGGGGATGGGTGAGCAGTTCTTC CASSPYGAGEGMGEQFF
TRBJ1-1 TRBV7-3 - - TGTGCCAGCAGCCAGGGGATGGGAACTGAAGCTTTCTTT CASSQGMGTEAFF
TRBJ1-5 TRBV11-2 - - TGTGCCAGCAGCTTAAGAGTTGATCAGCCCCAGCATTTT CASSLRVDQPQHF
TRBJ2-2 TRBV9 - - TGTGCCAGCAGCGTAGTTCCCCGGGGCACCGGGGAGCTGTTTTTT CASSVVPRGTGELFF
TRBJ2-6 TRBV6-2/TRBV6-3 - TRBD2 TGTGCCAGCAGTTATGGCGGGGGGTACTCTGGGGCCAACGTCCTGACTTTC CASSYGGGYSGANVLTF
TRBJ1-5 TRBV19 once TRBD1 TGTGCCAGTAGTGTAAAGGGACAGGGGAGCAATCAGCCCCAGCATTTT CASSVKGQGSNQPQHF
TRBJ1-2 TRBV27 - - TGTGCCAGCAGTACTATGTTCGGGACATCCCATGGCTACACCTTC CASSTMFGTSHGYTF
TRBJ1-2 TRBV5-1 - - TGCGCCAGCAGCTTGGACGGAGGTTTTAACTATGGCTACACCTTC CASSLDGGFNYGYTF
TRBJ1-1 TRBV29-1 - - TGCAGCGTGGGGGAGGACCCTCAAGCTTTCTTT CSVGEDPQAFF
TRBJ1-2 TRBV7-2 - TRBD1 TGTGCCAGCAGCGCGACCCCAGGGGGAAGTGGCTATGGCTACACCTTC CASSATPGGSGYGYTF
TRBJ1-1 TRBV7-3 - - TGTGCCAGCAGCTTAGAGGGGAACACTGAAGCTTTCTTT CASSLEGNTEAFF
TRBJ2-2 TRBV5-1 few - TGCGCCAGCAGCTCCTCTAGCGCCACCGGGGAGCTGTTTTTT CASSSSSATGELFF
TRBJ2-7 TRBV29-1 - - TGCAGCGCGGCCCATTCCTACGAGCAGTACTTC CSAAHSYEQYF
TRBJ2-2 TRBV27 - - TGTGCCAGAACGTGCAGGACCGGGGAGCTGTTTTTT CARTCRTGELFF
TRBJ2-2 TRBV7-8 - - TGTGCCAGCAGCGGCGGGACGGTGAACACCGGGGAGCTGTTTTTT CASSGGTVNTGELFF
TRBJ1-3 TRBV28 - - TGTGCCAGCAGTCTTCCGGGAAACACCATATATTTT CASSLPGNTIYF
TRBJ2-7 TRBV18 once TRBD2 TGTGCCAGCTCACACACGAGCGGGAGGGCCTACGAGCAGTACTTC CASSHTSGRAYEQYF
TRBJ1-5 TRBV19 - - TGTGCCAGTAGTAGAATAAACAGGGACGGTCAGCCCCAGCATTTT CASSRINRDGQPQHF
TRBJ1-1 TRBV27 - - TGTGCCAGCAGGCCAGAGGGGAACACTGAAGCTTTCTTT CASRPEGNTEAFF
TRBJ1-3 TRBV4-2 - TRBD1 TGTGCCAGCAGCCAAGGGGACAGATCAACTGGAAACACCATATATTTT CASSQGDRSTGNTIYF
TRBJ1-4 TRBV30 - - TGTGCCTGGAGCAGAGGGTTTAATGAAAAACTGTTTTTT CAWSRGFNEKLFF
TRBJ1-4 TRBV7-2 - - TGTGCCTGTGGGCGCCAATATAATGAAAAACTGTTTTTT CACGRQYNEKLFF
TRBJ1-5 TRBV7-2 - TRBD1 TGTGCCAGCAGCGCATCAGGGGGTCATCAGCCCCAGCATTTT CASSASGGHQPQHF
TRBJ1-2 TRBV5-8 - - TGTGCCAGCAGCTCCCCGCGCAGGCCAGGAAACTATGGCTACACCTTC CASSSPRRPGNYGYTF
TRBJ2-1 TRBV18 few - TGTGCCAGCTCACACCAGGGGTACAATGAGCAGTTCTTC CASSHQGYNEQFF
TRBJ2-1 TRBV10-3 - TRBD2 TGTGCCATCAGTGCGCGGGGGGAGAGCTCCTACAATGAGCAGTTCTTC CAISARGESSYNEQFF
TRBJ2-7 TRBV5-1 - - TGCGCCAGCAGCCCCGGGCCGGGATACGAGCAGTACTTC CASSPGPGYEQYF
TRBJ1-5 TRBV30 - - TGTGCCTGGGGGGGACATGGCAATCAGCCCCAGCATTTT CAWGGHGNQPQHF
TRBJ2-1 TRBV7-6 - TRBD2 TGTGCCAGCAGCTTAGAGAGCGGGGGGGCAAATTTTGAGCAGTTCTTC CASSLESGGANFEQFF
TRBJ1-1 TRBV3-1/TRBV3-2 - - TGTGCCAGCAGCCAAGATGAGATAAACACTGAAGCTTTCTTT CASSQDEINTEAFF
TRBJ1-2 TRBV28 - TRBD1 TGTGCCAGCAAAACCGGGACAGGGTCAACCTATGGCTACACCTTC CASKTGTGSTYGYTF
TRBJ1-4 TRBV25-1 - TRBD1 TGTGCCAGCAGTGGGTCAGGGGGCCATGAAAAACTGTTTTTT CASSGSGGHEKLFF
TRBJ1-1 TRBV29-1 - - TGCAGCGTTGCCCCTGGCGGGAACACTGAAGCTTTCTTT CSVAPGGNTEAFF
TRBJ2-1 TRBV29-1 once TRBD2 TGCAGCGTTTTCTCGGGGAGTAGCGGGAGATACAATGAGCAGTTCTTC CSVFSGSSGRYNEQFF
TRBJ2-7 TRBV10-3 - TRBD1 TGTGCCACCAAAACCGGGACAGCTACCTACGAGCAGTACTTC CATKTGTATYEQYF
TRBJ1-5 TRBV21-1 - - TGTGCCAGCAGAGACGACAGGGGATGCAATCAGCCCCAGCATTTT CASRDDRGCNQPQHF
TRBJ1-4 TRBV7-9 - - TGTGCCAGCAGCTTAATAGCAGCAGTCTCAACTAATGAAAAACTGTTTTTT CASSLIAAVSTNEKLFF
TRBJ1-6 TRBV20-1 - TRBD1 TGCAGTGCTAGTAAGGGGGCGGTGAGTAATTCACCCCTCCACTTT CSASKGAVSNSPLHF
TRBJ2-2 TRBV4-2 - - TGTGCCAGCAGCCCACGAACTGCCGGGGAGCTGTTTTTT CASSPRTAGELFF
TRBJ2-2 TRBV7-9 - TRBD1 TGTGCCAGCAGCTTAGGGGGACAGCTGGGCACCGGGGAGCTGTTTTTT CASSLGGQLGTGELFF
TRBJ1-1 TRBV11-2 - - TGTGCCAGCAGCCCATTTCCAGGAATGAACACTGAAGCTTTCTTT CASSPFPGMNTEAFF
TRBJ2-1 TRBV2 - - TGTGCCAGCATTCTAAGATTGGGGGGTGAGCAGTTCTTC CASILRLGGEQFF
TRBJ2-5 TRBV5-8 - TRBD1 TGTGCCAGCAGCTTGGGGAATACAGGGGGCGGGCAAGAGACCCAGTACTTC CASSLGNTGGGQETQYF
TRBJ2-6 TRBV28 - - TGTGCCAGCAGCCGATCCACAGGGGGGGGCACTGGGGCCAACGTCCTGACTTTC CASSRSTGGGTGANVLTF
TRBJ2-1 TRBV5-1 - TRBD2 TGCGCCAGCAGCTTGGCTGCTAGCGGAAGGGCTGAGCAGTTCTTC CASSLAASGRAEQFF
TRBJ1-5 TRBV11-2 - - TGTGCCAGCAGTCCAGGCTCCCTTCAGCCCCAGCATTTT CASSPGSLQPQHF
TRBJ2-5 TRBV5-4 - - TGTGCCAGCAGCTTGTTCGGGTACCAAGAGACCCAGTACTTC CASSLFGYQETQYF
TRBJ1-1 TRBV7-2 - TRBD1 TGTGCCAGCAGCCAAGACAGGGGGTTCGGTGAAGCTTTCTTT CASSQDRGFGEAFF
TRBJ2-7 TRBV21-1 - - TGTGCCAGCAGCCCTGTACCATATAGCGGGAGGGTGTCCTACGAGCAGTACTTC CASSPVPYSGRVSYEQYF